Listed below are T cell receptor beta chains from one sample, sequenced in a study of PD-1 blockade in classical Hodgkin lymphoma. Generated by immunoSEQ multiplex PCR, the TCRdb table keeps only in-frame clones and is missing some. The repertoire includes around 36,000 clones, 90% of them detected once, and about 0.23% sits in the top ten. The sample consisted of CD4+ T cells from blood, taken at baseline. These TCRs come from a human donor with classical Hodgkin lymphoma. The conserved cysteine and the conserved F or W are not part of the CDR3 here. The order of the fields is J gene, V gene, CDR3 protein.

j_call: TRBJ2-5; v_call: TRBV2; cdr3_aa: ASSESETQY
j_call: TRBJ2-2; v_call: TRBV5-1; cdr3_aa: ASSLSQGSVGELF
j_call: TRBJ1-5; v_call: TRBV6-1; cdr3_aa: ASREGTGGDQPQH
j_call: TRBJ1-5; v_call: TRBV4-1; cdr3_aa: ASSQASGNQPQH
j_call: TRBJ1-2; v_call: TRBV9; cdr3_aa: ASSPNFGWNYGYT
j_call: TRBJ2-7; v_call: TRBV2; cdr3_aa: ASSRLAGTYEQY
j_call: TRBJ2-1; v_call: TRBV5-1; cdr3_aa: ASSAGLAGLNEQF
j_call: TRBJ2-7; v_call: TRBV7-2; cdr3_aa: ASSPRSWGTGKDYEQY
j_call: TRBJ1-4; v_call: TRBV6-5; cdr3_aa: ASSYQGSEKLF
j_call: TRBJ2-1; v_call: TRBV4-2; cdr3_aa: ASSLSGSSHNEQF
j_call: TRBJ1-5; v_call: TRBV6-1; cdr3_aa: ASTVAGWQPQH
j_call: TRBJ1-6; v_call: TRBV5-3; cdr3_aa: ATKTGNSNSPLH
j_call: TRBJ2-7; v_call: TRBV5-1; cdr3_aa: ASSQREGSYEQY
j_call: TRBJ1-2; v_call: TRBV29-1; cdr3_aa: SVEATGGNYGYT
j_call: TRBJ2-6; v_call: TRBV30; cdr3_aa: AWSKGASGANVLT
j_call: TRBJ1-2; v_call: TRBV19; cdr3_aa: ASSIGGPQSGYT
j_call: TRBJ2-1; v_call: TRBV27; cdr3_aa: ASSFRGSFYNEQF
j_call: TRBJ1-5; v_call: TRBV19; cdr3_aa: ASSIDRRKRH
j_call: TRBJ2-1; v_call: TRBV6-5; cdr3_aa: ASSYLSGSEQF
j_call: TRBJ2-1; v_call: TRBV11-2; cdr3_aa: ASSPGQGWNEQF
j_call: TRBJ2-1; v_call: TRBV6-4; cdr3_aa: ASSDSKIAGGNEQF
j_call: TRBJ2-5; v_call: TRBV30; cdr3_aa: AWSEETQY
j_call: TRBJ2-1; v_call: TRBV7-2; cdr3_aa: ASSLISGRTDEQF
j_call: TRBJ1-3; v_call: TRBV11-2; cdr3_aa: ASSLGAAQNSGNTIY
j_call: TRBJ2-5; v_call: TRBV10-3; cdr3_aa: AISPQAAQETQY
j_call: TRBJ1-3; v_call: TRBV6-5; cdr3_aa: ASTDMTGGGNTIY
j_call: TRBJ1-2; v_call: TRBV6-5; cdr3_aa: ASRRDRELYGYT
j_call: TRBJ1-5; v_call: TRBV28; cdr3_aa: ASSKWGAFQPQH
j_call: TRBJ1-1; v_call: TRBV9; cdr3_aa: ASSPSSGANTEAF
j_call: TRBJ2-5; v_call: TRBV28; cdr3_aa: ASSLGLGLGETQY
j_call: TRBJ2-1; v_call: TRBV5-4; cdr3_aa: ASSLERGQGNNEQF
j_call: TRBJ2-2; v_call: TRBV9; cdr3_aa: ASSVGVTGELF
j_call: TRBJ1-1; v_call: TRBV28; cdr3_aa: ASIPNLGSDAF
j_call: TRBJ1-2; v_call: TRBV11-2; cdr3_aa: ASSPLSNRVSRTGYT
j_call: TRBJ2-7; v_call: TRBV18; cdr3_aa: ASSPRFGLAEFGAYEQY
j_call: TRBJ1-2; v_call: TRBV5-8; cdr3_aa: ASSAHRGLLGYT
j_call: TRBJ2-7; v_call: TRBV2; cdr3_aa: ASSLLAGANYEQY
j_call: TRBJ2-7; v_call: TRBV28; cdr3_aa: ASSFTYSYEQY
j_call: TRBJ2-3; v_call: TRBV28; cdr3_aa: ASRETGSLARTQY
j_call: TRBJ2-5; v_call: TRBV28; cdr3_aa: ASSPPGSRQETQY
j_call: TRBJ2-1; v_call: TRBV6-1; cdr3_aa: AISGERGNEQF
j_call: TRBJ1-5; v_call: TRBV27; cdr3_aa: ASSRLSGNQPQH
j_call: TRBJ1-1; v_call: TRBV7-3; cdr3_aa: ASSVDRAMNTEAF
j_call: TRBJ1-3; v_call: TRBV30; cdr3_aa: AWNKFGNTIY